The present entry profiles one T cell receptor beta chain with its context. Methods used by the authors: Amplification from reference gene primers served as the basis for estimated nucleated cell counts. Some clones are missing from TCRdb's copy, which holds only in-frame ones; the method was immunoSEQ multiplex PCR. V and J calls and clone size are copied from that table; D and trimming were computed from the DNA. The repertoire consists of 100,000 to 120,000 clones, with over 75% occurring once and the leading ten covering roughly 4.2%. These data belong to a study of blood T cell repertoires in COVID-19. Study-wide background: Italy, Spain and the United States were the sources of the convalescent and acute COVID-19 samples. PBMCs, B-cell-depleted T cells, or T cells were the source of the cDNA or gDNA that made up the material.

The CDR3 totals 14 residues. From germline, CDR1 is SEHNR and CDR2 FQNEAQ (reference sequence). Trimming at V came to 2 bases and at J to 7 bases, leaving 7 bases not matched to a gene. The sequencing input was peripheral blood. This chain connects TRBV7-9 to TRBJ1-1; TRBD1 matches 7 bases. This clonotype was sampled from a man over 45 with acute or convalescent COVID-19. Here the CDR3 DNA reads TGTGCCAGCAGCTTACAAAGCGGACAGGTTGAAGCTTTCTTT. Residues: CASSLQSGQVEAFF. Looking up the rest from reference TRBV7-9 and TRBJ1-1 gives the full variable domain: DTGVSQNPRHKITKRGQNVTFRCDPISEHNRLYWYRQTLGQGPEFLTYFQNEAQLEKSRLLSDRFSAERPKGSFSTLEIQRTEQGDSAMYLCASSLQSGQVEAFFGQGTRLTVV.